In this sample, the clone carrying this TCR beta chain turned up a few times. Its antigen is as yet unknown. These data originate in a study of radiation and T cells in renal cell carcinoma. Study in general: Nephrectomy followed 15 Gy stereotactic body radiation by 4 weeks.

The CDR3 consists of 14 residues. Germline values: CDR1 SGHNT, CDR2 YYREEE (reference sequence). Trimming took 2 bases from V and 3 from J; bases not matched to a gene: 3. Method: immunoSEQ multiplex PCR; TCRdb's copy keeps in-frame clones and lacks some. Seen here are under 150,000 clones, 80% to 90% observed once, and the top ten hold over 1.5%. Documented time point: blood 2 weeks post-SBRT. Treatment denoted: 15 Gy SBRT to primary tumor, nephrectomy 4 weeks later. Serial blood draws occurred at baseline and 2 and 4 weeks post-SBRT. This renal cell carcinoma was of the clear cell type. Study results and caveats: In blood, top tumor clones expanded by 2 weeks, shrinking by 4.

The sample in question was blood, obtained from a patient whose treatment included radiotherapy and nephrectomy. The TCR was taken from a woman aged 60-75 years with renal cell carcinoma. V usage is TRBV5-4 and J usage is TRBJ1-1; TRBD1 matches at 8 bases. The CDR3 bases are TGTGCCAGCAGCTTCAGGGGGCCGTACACTGAAGCTTTCTTT. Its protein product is CASSFRGPYTEAFF.